This TCR beta chain stems from a study of blood T cell repertoires in COVID-19 (TCRdb year 2020). For context, the study as a whole: Samples covering the acute and convalescent phases of COVID-19 were provided by collaborators in the United States, Italy and Spain. The material from the prospective study consisted of cDNA or gDNA derived from T cells, B-cell-depleted T cells, or PBMCs. The dataset comprised deeply sampled blood TCRbeta repertoires from subjects exposed to, actively infected with, or recovered from COVID-19. The repertoires were made available in a free public database intended to serve as a resource for research on the immune response to SARS-CoV-2. Samples were obtained from the ongoing ImmuneRACE study (first 160 participants) and from 1,254 subjects provided by 6 global collaborators. A de-identified subject ID, COVID-19 status, age in years and sex were almost always included in the sample metadata. Where available, HLA class I and class II types were obtained from metadata supplied by the sample provider rather than from assay-based typing. The full study reports these points: Clinical and demographic metadata were provided uncurated, with the amount varying by source and participant.

The germline V end is reduced by 5 bases and the J end by 7 bases; junction bases left unmatched: 11. The CDR3 goes from the cysteine to the phenylalanine over 15 residues. The DNA shown is the 45-base CDR3, in frame from base 1. CDR1 and CDR2, looked up from the germline V gene, are MNHEY and SVGEGT. About this clone itself: It lacks a known antigen. No base-level quality is on record; no much larger clone is a single base apart.

Collaborating institutions collected whole blood in K2EDTA tubes following their own protocols. For TCRbeta analysis, collaborators shipped samples in one of three forms: frozen whole blood, isolated PBMCs, or DNA extracted from either of those sample types. The immunoSEQ Assay, a bias-controlled multiplex PCR, was used to amplify TCRbeta CDR3 regions from genomic DNA. The study's own analysis went as follows. Nucleated cell counts per sample were estimated from amplification of reference gene primers within the assay. To quantify the absolute abundance of each unique TCRbeta CDR3 rearrangement, sequence reads were collapsed and filtered. For each sample, productive Simpson clonality was calculated by taking the square root of Simpson's diversity index across productive rearrangements. TCRdb limited this immuneACCESS table to in-frame rearrangements with V and J called. A share of clones is missing; checked studies link under half to unresolved V genes, and the rest is unexplained. V and J calls and clone size come straight from that table; D and trimming were deduced from the DNA. The sample data list fewer than 250,000 clones, and 83% of these were observed just once. Clones ranked in the top ten supply roughly 2.6% of the sample.

What was sequenced was peripheral blood. This clonotype was sampled from a middle-aged woman with active or convalescent COVID-19. The rearrangement joined TRBV6-2 or TRBV6-3 to TRBJ2-7; the junction holds 10 bases that match TRBD2. The nucleotide sequence reads as follows: TGTGCCAGCAGTCTCAGACTAGCGGGCGGGAGTGAGCAGTACTTC. Its protein product is CASSLRLAGGSEQYF.